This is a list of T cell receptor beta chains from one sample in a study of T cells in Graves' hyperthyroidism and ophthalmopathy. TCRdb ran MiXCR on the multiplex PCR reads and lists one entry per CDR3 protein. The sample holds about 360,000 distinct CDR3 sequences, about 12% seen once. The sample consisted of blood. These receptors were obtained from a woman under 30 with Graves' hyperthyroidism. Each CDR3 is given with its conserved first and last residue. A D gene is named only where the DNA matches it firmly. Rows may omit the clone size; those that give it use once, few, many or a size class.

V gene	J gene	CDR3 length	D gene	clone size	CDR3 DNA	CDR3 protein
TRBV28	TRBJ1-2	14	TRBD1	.	TGTGCCAGCAGGGCTGGGGGACAGTTCTATGGCTACACCTTC	CASRAGGQFYGYTF
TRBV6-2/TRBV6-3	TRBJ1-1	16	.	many	TGTGCCACCACAGCAGTGGGAGTGGCGGTGAACACTGAAGCTTTCTTT	CATTAVGVAVNTEAFF
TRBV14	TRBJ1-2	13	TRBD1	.	TGTGCCAGCAGTCCGGGACAGCTGATGGGCTACACCTTC	CASSPGQLMGYTF
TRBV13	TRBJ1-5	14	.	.	TGTGCCAGCAGTTCCACCAGGGGCAATCAGCCCCAGCATTTT	CASSSTRGNQPQHF
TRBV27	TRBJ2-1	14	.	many	TGTGCCAGCAGTTCAGCGGGCTCCTACAATGAGCAGTTCTTC	CASSSAGSYNEQFF
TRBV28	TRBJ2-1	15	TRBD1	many	TGTGCCAGCAGTAAACCGGGACAGGGGGCGAATGAGCAGTTCTTC	CASSKPGQGANEQFF
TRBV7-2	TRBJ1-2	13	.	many	TGTGCCAGCAGCTTAGCCTTGTCCTCCGGCTACACCTTC	CASSLALSSGYTF
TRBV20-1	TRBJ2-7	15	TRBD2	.	TGCAGTGCTAGGACTAGCGAGGGGCTGCCCTACGAGCAGTACTTC	CSARTSEGLPYEQYF
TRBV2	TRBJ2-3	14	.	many	TGTGCCAGCAGTGATTCCCCCAGCACAGATACGCAGTATTTT	CASSDSPSTDTQYF
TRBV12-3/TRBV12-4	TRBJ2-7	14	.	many	TGTGCCAGCAGTTCGCAGGGTTTAACCTACGAGCAGTACTTC	CASSSQGLTYEQYF
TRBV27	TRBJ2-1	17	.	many	TGTGCCAGCAGGTTTGGGTCAGTCTGGGGGTCCTACAATGAGCAGTTCTTC	CASRFGSVWGSYNEQFF
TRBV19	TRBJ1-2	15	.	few	TGTGCCAGTAGTATAGATCCGGGACTTAACTATGGCTACACCTTC	CASSIDPGLNYGYTF
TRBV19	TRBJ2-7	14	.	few	TGTGCCAGTAGTATCGGCAGGGCGGCCTACGAGCAGTACTTC	CASSIGRAAYEQYF
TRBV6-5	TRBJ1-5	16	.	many	TGTGCCAGCAGTTACCCTATAGGGGGGAGCGGCCAGCCCCAGCATTTT	CASSYPIGGSGQPQHF
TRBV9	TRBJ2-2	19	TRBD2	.	TGTGCCAGCAGCGCAAACCCTCTAGCGGGCGAGACGAACACCGGGGAGCTGTTTTTT	CASSANPLAGETNTGELFF
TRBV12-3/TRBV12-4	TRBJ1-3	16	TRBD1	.	TGTGCCAGCAGAACCCAGGGACAGGGTCCTGGAAACACCATATATTTT	CASRTQGQGPGNTIYF
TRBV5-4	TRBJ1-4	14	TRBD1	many	TGTGCCAGCAGCTTGGGGGACAGGGGTGAAAAACTGTTTTTT	CASSLGDRGEKLFF
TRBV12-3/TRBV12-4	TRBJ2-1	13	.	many	TGTGCCAGCAGTTTACGAAGGGGCAATGAGCAGTTCTTC	CASSLRRGNEQFF
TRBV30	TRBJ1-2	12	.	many	TGTGCCTGGAGTGACAGGATAAGCGGCTACACCTTC	CAWSDRISGYTF
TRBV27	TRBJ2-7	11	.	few	TGTGCCATTGTTGGGGTTTACGAGCAGTACTTC	CAIVGVYEQYF
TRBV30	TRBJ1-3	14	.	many	TGTGCCTGGAGTGAACCTTATGGGGGAAACACCATATATTTT	CAWSEPYGGNTIYF
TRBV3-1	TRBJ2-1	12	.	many	TGTGCCAGCAGCCAAGCGAGGAGGGAGCAGTTCTTC	CASSQARREQFF
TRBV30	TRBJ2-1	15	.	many	TGTGCCTGGAGTGTCCCCCAGTCTAGGGACAATGAGCAGTTCTTC	CAWSVPQSRDNEQFF
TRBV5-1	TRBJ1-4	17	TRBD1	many	TGCGCCAGCAGCTTGAGTCTTCGGGACAGAGATAATGAAAAACTGTTTTTT	CASSLSLRDRDNEKLFF
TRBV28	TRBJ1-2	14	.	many	TGTGCCAGCTCGTGGGGAGCAGGTTCTTATGGCTACACCTTC	CASSWGAGSYGYTF
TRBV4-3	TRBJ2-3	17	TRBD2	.	TGCGCCAGCAGCCGCCTTAGCGGGAGTGGGGCCCAAGATACGCAGTATTTT	CASSRLSGSGAQDTQYF
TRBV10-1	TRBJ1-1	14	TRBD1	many	TGCGCCAGCAGCTCCGGGACAGGGGACACTGAAGCTTTCTTT	CASSSGTGDTEAFF
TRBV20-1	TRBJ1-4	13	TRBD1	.	TGCAGTGCAGGACAGGGCCTTAATGAAAAACTGTTTTTT	CSAGQGLNEKLFF
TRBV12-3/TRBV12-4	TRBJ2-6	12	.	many	TGTGCCAGCAGTTTTGGATTGGGCGTCCTGACTTTC	CASSFGLGVLTF
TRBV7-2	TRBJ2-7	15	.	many	TGTGCCAGCAGCTCTCAGGGGGGGCTAGTCCGCGAGCAGTACTTC	CASSSQGGLVREQYF
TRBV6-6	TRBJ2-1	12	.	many	TGTGCCAGCAGTTACCCTTGGGGGGAGCAGTTCTTC	CASSYPWGEQFF
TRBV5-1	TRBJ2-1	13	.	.	TGCGCCAGCAGCCCCGGGAGTAACAATGAGCAGTTCTTC	CASSPGSNNEQFF
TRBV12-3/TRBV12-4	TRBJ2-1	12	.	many	TGTGCCAGCAGTTCCCAGGGCGATGAGCAGTTCTTC	CASSSQGDEQFF
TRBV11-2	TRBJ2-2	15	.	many	TGTGCCAGCAGCTTAGATTCAGTTTCCACCGGGGAGCTGTTTTTT	CASSLDSVSTGELFF
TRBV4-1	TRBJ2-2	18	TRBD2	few	TGCGCCAGCAGCCACCTTCGGGCTAGCGGGACGAACACCGGGGAGCTGTTTTTT	CASSHLRASGTNTGELFF
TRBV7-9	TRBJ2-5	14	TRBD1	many	TGTGCCAGCAGCCCGGACAGGTACCAAGAGACCCAGTACTTC	CASSPDRYQETQYF
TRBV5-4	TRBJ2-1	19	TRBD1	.	TGTGCCAGCAGCCAGAAGACAGGGTGGATGCTCGGGGTGGGCAATGAGCAGTTCTTC	CASSQKTGWMLGVGNEQFF
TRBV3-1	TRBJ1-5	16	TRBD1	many	TGTGCCAGCAGCCAGGAGACAGGGGCCAACAATCAGCCCCAGCATTTT	CASSQETGANNQPQHF
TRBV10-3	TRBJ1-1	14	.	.	TGTGCCATCAGTGAGAAGGGGGTGAACACTGAAGCTTTCTTT	CAISEKGVNTEAFF
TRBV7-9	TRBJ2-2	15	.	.	TGTGCCAGCAGCTTAGGGGGCATGTTAACCGGGGAGCTGTTTTTT	CASSLGGMLTGELFF
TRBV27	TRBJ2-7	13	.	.	TGTGCCAGCAGCCATGGGGCTTCCTACGAGCAGTACTTC	CASSHGASYEQYF
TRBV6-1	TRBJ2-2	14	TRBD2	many	TGTGCCAGTTCCTTAGCGGGAGCGAACGGGGAGCTGTTTTTT	CASSLAGANGELFF
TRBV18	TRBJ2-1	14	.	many	TGTGCCAGCTCACCACAGGCACTAGCTTTGGAGCAGTTCTTC	CASSPQALALEQFF
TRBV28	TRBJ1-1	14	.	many	TGTGCCAGCAGTTTAATAGGGGATGCCACTGAAGCTTTCTTT	CASSLIGDATEAFF
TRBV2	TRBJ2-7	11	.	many	TGTGCCAGCCGACTCGTTTACGAGCAGTACTTC	CASRLVYEQYF
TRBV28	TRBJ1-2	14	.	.	TGTGCCAGCAGTTTCGATTCAACAAACTATGGCTACACCTTC	CASSFDSTNYGYTF
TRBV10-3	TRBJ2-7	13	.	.	TGTGCCATCAGTGACGGACTGAACTACGAGCAGTACTTC	CAISDGLNYEQYF
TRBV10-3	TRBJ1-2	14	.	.	TGTGCCATCACCGGGCAGGGAGGAGACTATGGCTACACCTTC	CAITGQGGDYGYTF
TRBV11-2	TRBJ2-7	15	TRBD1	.	TGTGCCAGCAGGGGAACGACAGGGGCCCGGGGCGAGCAGTACTTC	CASRGTTGARGEQYF
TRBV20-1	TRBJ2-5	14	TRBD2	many	TGCAGTGCCCAACTAGCGGAGGGGTGGGAGACCCAGTACTTC	CSAQLAEGWETQYF
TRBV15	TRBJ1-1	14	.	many	TGTGCCACCAGCAGAGATGCGATGCGGGGTGAAGCTTTCTTT	CATSRDAMRGEAFF
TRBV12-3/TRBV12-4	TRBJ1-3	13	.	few	TGTGCCAAACCGACAGCCTCTGGAAACACCATATATTTT	CAKPTASGNTIYF
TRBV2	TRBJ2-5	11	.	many	TGTGCCAGCTTACTCCAAGAGACCCAGTACTTC	CASLLQETQYF